The next 26 T cell receptor beta chains were all read from a single sample in a study of T cell clonality in common variable immunodeficiency. Whole-study results and caveats: In common variable immunodeficiency, TCR beta chains reportedly carried fewer deletions and N-nucleotide insertions.

The protocol was immunoSEQ multiplex PCR, while the TCRdb copy is restricted to in-frame clones and leaves out a portion. The sample has about 20,000 clones, none seen only once. Which antigens these TCRs recognize remains unknown. Material for sequencing was peripheral blood mononuclear cells. The receptors originated from a human donor with common variable immunodeficiency.

A remark on this clone: Read coverage stops 3 residues before the CDR3 terminus; the germline J gene supplies the remainder. The chain has TRBV11-1 and TRBJ2-5, with TRBD1 identical over 11 bases. V was pared by 6 bases and J by 4 bases, with 7 bases of the junction left unmatched. Germline-derived CDR1 and CDR2 are SGHAT and FQDESV (reference sequence). There are 15 residues in the CDR3. The DNA read from the CDR3 is TGTGCCAGCAGGGTCGGACAGGGGGCGACAGAGACC. Protein sequence: CASRVGQGATET. The complete CDR3 sequence is CASRVGQGATETQYF.

About this clone itself: The CDR3 end falls 3 residues outside the read, so it is completed with the germline J gene. The V and J genes are TRBV18 and TRBJ1-2; 7 nucleotides match TRBD1. The CDR3 contains 19 residues. V gave up 3 bases and J gave up 4 bases; unmatched junction bases: 20. Germline V gives CDR1 KGHSH, CDR2 LQKENI. The CDR3 sequence: CASSPIPPSTGNRGYGYTF. CDR3 bases read: TGTGCCAGCTCACCGATACCCCCTTCGACAGGGAATAGAGGCTATGGC.

The CDR3 loop reads CASSPSSILAGVYEQYF. The covered CDR3 bases are TGTGCCAGCTCACCATCCTCTATACTAGCGGGAGTCTACGAG. This chain uses TRBV18 with TRBJ2-7; 11 nucleotides agree with TRBD2. The read terminates 3 residues before the CDR3 end, so the remaining end is supplied by the germline J gene. Germline V CDR1 and CDR2: KGHSH, LQKENI. The CDR3 consists of 17 residues. V was pared by 2 bases and J by 3 bases, with 9 bases of the junction left unmatched.

This clone turned up a few times. The read ends 3 residues early relative to the CDR3; the germline J gene fills the gap. The V call is TRBV29-1, the J call TRBJ2-7; 10 bases line up with TRBD1. V was clipped by 4 bases and J by 3 bases; unmatched bases: 9. CDR1 and CDR2 (germline): SQVTM, ANQGSEA. CDR3 size: 15 residues. The CDR3 region is CSVAGGTGADYEQYF. The part of the CDR3 DNA that was read is TGCAGCGTTGCTGGGGGGACAGGGGCGGACTACGAG.

Concerning this clone itself: The read ends 3 residues before the CDR3 terminus; that terminus is restored from the germline J gene. This chain joins TRBV19 and TRBJ2-7; tentative D call: TRBD2 (5 bases). The CDR3 covers 15 residues. Trimming stripped 5 bases from V and 4 bases from J, with 18 bases between. The germline CDR1 and CDR2 sequences are LNHDA and SQIVND (reference sequence). The sequenced part of the CDR3 DNA is TGTGCCAGTAGTGAGGCGGCGGGTGGAGGATACGAG. This encodes CASSEAAGGGYE. The whole CDR3 region reads CASSEAAGGGYEQYF.

This clone was seen only a few times. The sequenced fragment ends 3 residues before the CDR3 boundary, so the rest is inferred from the germline J gene. This chain joins TRBV7-9 and TRBJ1-6; weak D call: TRBD1 (6 bases). In germline, CDR1 is SEHNR, CDR2 FQNEAQ (reference sequence). The CDR3 contains 15 residues. The CDR3 DNA, read in part, is TGTGCCAGCAGCTTAGAGGGGCAGGGGAGGAATCCC. This codes for CASSLEGQGRNP. The complete CDR3 sequence is CASSLEGQGRNPLHF.

This clone was found a few times. The DNA read from the CDR3 is TGTGCCAGCAGCTTAGAGAGGGGCGGAGGC. Protein product: CASSLERGGG. The complete CDR3 protein is CASSLERGGGYTF. This chain uses TRBV7-2 with TRBJ1-2; a possible D gene is TRBD1 (5 bases). The read halts 3 residues ahead of the CDR3 end, with the missing end drawn from the germline J gene. Per the germline V gene, CDR1 is SGHTA and CDR2 is FQGNSA. The CDR3 contains 13 residues.

This clone came up a few times. The observed sequence ends 3 residues before the CDR3 terminus, with the missing tail filled in from the germline J gene. The chain is built from TRBV19 and TRBJ2-2; a weak D match, TRBD1 (6 bases). Germline lookup yields CDR1 LNHDA and CDR2 SQIVND (reference sequence). V was trimmed by 3 bases and J by 6 bases, leaving 14 bases between them. This CDR3 has 15 amino acids. The CDR3 DNA, read in part, is TGTGCCAGTAGTATGGGGGCCTCCGCGGCCGGGGAG. This sequence encodes CASSMGASAAGE. The full CDR3 sequence reads CASSMGASAAGELFF.

This clone turned up a few times. The read gets to within 3 residues of the CDR3 end, and the germline J gene fills in the rest. The chain couples TRBV19 to TRBJ1-2; tentative D call: TRBD1 (6 bases). Per germline, CDR1 LNHDA and CDR2 SQIVND (reference sequence). The CDR3 contains 13 residues. The CDR3 DNA, read in part, is TGTGCCAGTAGTATCGTGGGGGCGAGGGGC. This gives the protein CASSIVGARG. In full, the CDR3 is CASSIVGARGYTF.

A note on this clone: The read comes to an end 3 residues before the CDR3 does, leaving the germline J gene to fill in the end. The chain has TRBV19 and TRBJ1-2, with 7 bases fitting TRBD1. Germline CDR1 reads LNHDA; CDR2 reads SQIVND (reference sequence). The V gene end was trimmed by 1 base and the J gene end by 5 bases; junction bases not matched to a gene: 4. The CDR3 runs to 14 residues. The sequenced CDR3 bases are TGTGCCAGTAGTATAGGGACAGGCGGATATGGC. As protein: CASSIGTGGYG. The complete CDR3 reads CASSIGTGGYGYTF.

For this clone: With the read ending 3 residues before the CDR3 end, the germline J gene is used to fill in that end. This chain joins TRBV18 and TRBJ2-7, with D unresolved. V was clipped by 3 bases and J by 2 bases, with 5 bases between them. The CDR3 is made up of 12 amino acids. Per the germline V gene, CDR1 is KGHSH and CDR2 is LQKENI. Incomplete CDR3 DNA: TGTGCCAGCTCACCTCCAACCTACGAG. It is translated as CASSPPTYE. The complete CDR3 protein is CASSPPTYEQYF.

This clone was found a few times. The CDR3 protein is CASSLSGVGTDTQYF. The DNA read from the CDR3 is TGCGCCAGCAGCCTGAGCGGGGTGGGGACAGATACG. This rearrangement joins TRBV5-1 to TRBJ2-3; TRBD2 matches at 7 bases. The CDR3 is cut off 3 residues early in the read; its end comes from the germline J gene. Germline CDR1 SGHRS, CDR2 YFSETQ. CDR3 length equals 15 residues. V gave up 4 bases and J gave up 3 bases; unmatched junction bases: 8. Variable domain in full (rest from reference TRBV5-1 and TRBJ2-3): KAGVTQTPRYLIKTRGQQVTLSCSPISGHRSVSWYQQTPGQGLQFLFEYFSETQRNKGNFPGRFSGRQFSNSRSEMNVSTLELGDSALYLCASSLSGVGTDTQYFGPGTRLTVL.

Comment on this clone: The read finishes 3 residues shy of the CDR3 end, and the germline J gene is used to complete it. This rearrangement joins TRBV7-9 to TRBJ1-6; no definite D call. Germline values: CDR1 SEHNR, CDR2 FQNEAQ (reference sequence). The CDR3 covers 15 residues. Trimming removed 1 base at V and 5 bases at J, with 9 bases between. The CDR3 here is CASSLESPNNSPLHF. The sequenced part of the CDR3 DNA is TGTGCCAGCAGCTTAGAATCCCCTAATAATTCACCC.

This clone was counted between two and nine times. The read stops 3 residues short of the end of the CDR3; the missing end is completed from the germline J gene. V usage is TRBV7-9 and J usage is TRBJ2-5; 8 bases fit TRBD1. Germline assignment: CDR1 SEHNR and CDR2 FQNEAQ (reference sequence). The CDR3 covers 15 residues. J was trimmed by 3 bases and V by 1 base; bases with no gene match: 4. CDR3 DNA (partial): TGTGCCAGCAGCTTAGTAACAGGGGGGAAAGAGACC. Translating it yields CASSLVTGGKET. The entire CDR3 protein is CASSLVTGGKETQYF.

Worth noting for this clone: The read comes to an end 3 residues before the CDR3 does, leaving the germline J gene to fill in the end. The V and J genes are TRBV23-1 and TRBJ2-1; maybe TRBD2 (7 bases). TRBV23-1 is placed among ORFs of uncertain function. The CDR3 is 21 amino acids. Trimming removed 0 bases at V and 8 bases at J, with 32 bases between. CDR3 amino acids: CASSQSKGGARGGPTWDEQFF. CDR3 DNA, as far as it was read: TGCGCCAGCAGTCAATCGAAGGGGGGGGCCAGGGGTGGTCCGACTTGGGATGAG.

For this clone: The read stops 3 residues short of the end of the CDR3; the missing end is completed from the germline J gene. This chain links TRBV19 with TRBJ1-6, with 7 positions matching TRBD1. CDR1 and CDR2 from the germline V gene are LNHDA and SQIVND (reference sequence). The length of the CDR3 is 16 residues. V gave up 2 bases and J gave up 7 bases; unmatched junction bases: 8. CDR3 in amino acids: CASSILRQGTNSPLHF. The sequenced part of the CDR3 DNA is TGTGCCAGTAGTATACTCAGACAGGGAACCAATTCACCC.

This clone was observed a handful of times. The CDR3 end lies 3 residues beyond the end of the read and is filled in from the germline J gene. The chain carries TRBV6-2 or TRBV6-3 and TRBJ2-1, with no clear D. The CDR3 loop spans 13 amino acids. The ends were cut back, 6 bases at V and 0 bases at J, with 6 bases in the middle. CDR1 and CDR2 from the germline V gene are MNHEY and SVGEGT. The chain's CDR3 is CASRGSSYNEQFF. The CDR3 DNA, read in part, is TGTGCCAGCAGGGGCAGCTCCTACAATGAG.

This clone is categorized as medium-sized (0.01 to 0.1%). The sequence runs out 3 residues before the end of the CDR3; the remainder is reconstructed from the germline J gene. The J gene is TRBJ2-3, the V gene TRBV5-4, with 8 bases that match TRBD2. The CDR3 contains 16 residues. CDR1 is SGHNT, CDR2 YYREEE, per germline (reference sequence). With V trimmed by 2 bases and J by 0 bases, 5 bases remained unmatched. The CDR3 spells CASSFGGAASTDTQYF. The part of the CDR3 DNA that was read is TGTGCCAGCAGCTTCGGGGGGGCCGCAAGCACAGATACG.

This clone was seen a handful of times. Sequencing ends 3 residues short of the CDR3 end; the germline J gene provides the rest. The chain recombines TRBV7-2 with TRBJ2-1; D remains unclear. Germline values: CDR1 SGHTA, CDR2 FQGNSA. The CDR3 sequence is 13 residues long. V lost 1 base, J lost 7 bases, and 8 bases lay in between. The CDR3 DNA, read in part, is TGTGCCAGCAGCTTAGATCGCCTAAATGAG. Translated, it gives CASSLDRLNE. The whole CDR3 sequence is CASSLDRLNEQFF.

Regarding this clone: The read finishes 3 residues shy of the CDR3 end, and the germline J gene is used to complete it. The V call is TRBV23-1, the J call TRBJ2-5, with D possibly TRBD2 on 5 matching bases. TRBV23-1 is classed as an ORF, of uncertain function. V shed 3 bases and J shed 4 bases, with 15 bases lying between them. This CDR3 contains 15 residues. The CDR3 here is CASSHDAGLGETQYF. The CDR3 DNA, read in part, is TGCGCCAGCAGTCACGACGCGGGTTTAGGAGAGACC.

CDR3 amino acids: CASSQRELPYEQYF. CDR3 DNA, as far as it was read: TGTGCCAGCAGCCAGCGGGAGCTCCCCTACGAG. The chain is built from TRBV7-2 and TRBJ2-7; 8 bases align to TRBD2. Read coverage stops 3 residues before the CDR3 terminus; the germline J gene supplies the remainder. The V and J ends lost 5 bases and 2 bases, in that order; junction bases with no gene match: 5. CDR1 and CDR2 (germline): SGHTA, FQGNSA. CDR3 length: 14 amino acids.

Comments on this clone: The read falls 3 residues short of the CDR3 end, and the missing part is taken from the germline J gene. The same CDR3 can be traced to other DNA sequences in this sample. J is TRBJ2-3 and V is TRBV7-6, with TRBD2 matching over 15 bases. This CDR3 has 18 amino acids. Germline CDR1 and CDR2: SGHVS and FNYEAQ. V shed 5 bases, J shed 0 bases, and the junction held 6 bases outside the gene matches. The DNA read from the CDR3 is TGTGCCAGCAGCCGTGGACTAGCGGGGGGGTCTAGCACAGATACG. It translates to CASSRGLAGGSSTDT. The entire CDR3 reads CASSRGLAGGSSTDTQYF.

As to this clone: The observed sequence ends 3 residues before the CDR3 terminus, with the missing tail filled in from the germline J gene. V is TRBV7-2 and J is TRBJ2-3, with D maybe TRBD2 (6 bases). CDR1 is SGHTA, CDR2 FQGNSA, per germline. Trimming stripped 3 bases from V and 5 bases from J, with 12 bases between. The CDR3 is 14 residues long. This chain's CDR3 is CASSFSGEVDTQYF. The covered CDR3 bases are TGTGCCAGCAGCTTTTCGGGGGAGGTAGATACG.

Judged by abundance, this clone is medium-sized. The observed sequence ends 3 residues before the CDR3 terminus, with the missing tail filled in from the germline J gene. The chain joins TRBV20-1 to TRBJ1-5, with TRBD1 matching over 7 bases. This CDR3 is 14 amino acids long. V was pared by 2 bases and J by 7 bases, with 8 bases of the junction left unmatched. Per the germline V gene, CDR1 is DFQATT and CDR2 is SNEGSKA (reference sequence). CDR3 loop: CSARKYRGEQPQHF. The covered CDR3 bases are TGCAGTGCTAGAAAGTACAGGGGTGAACAGCCC.

This clone came up a few times. Sequencing ends 3 residues short of the CDR3 end; the germline J gene provides the rest. V is TRBV18 and J is TRBJ2-5, with a possible D match to TRBD1 (5 bases). The CDR3 spans 13 residues. Trimming left V 5 bases short and J 6 bases short, with 13 bases between. Germline V gene data show CDR1 as KGHSH and CDR2 as LQKENI. CDR3 DNA (partial): TGTGCCAGCTCATGGACAAGGGAAAAGACC. It translates to CASSWTREKT. The CDR3 reads in full as CASSWTREKTQYF.

As concerns this clone: The read terminates 3 residues before the CDR3 end, so the remaining end is supplied by the germline J gene. J is TRBJ2-4 and V is TRBV7-2; maybe TRBD2 (5 bases). Trimming shortened V by 0 bases and J by 9 bases, and 12 bases separated the two germline ends. Germline V gene lookup returns CDR1 SGHTA and CDR2 FQGNSA. This CDR3 contains 14 residues. The sequenced CDR3 bases are TGTGCCAGCAGCTTAGCGCGAGACTATCCCATT. Amino acids: CASSLARDYPI. The full CDR3 protein reads CASSLARDYPIQYF.